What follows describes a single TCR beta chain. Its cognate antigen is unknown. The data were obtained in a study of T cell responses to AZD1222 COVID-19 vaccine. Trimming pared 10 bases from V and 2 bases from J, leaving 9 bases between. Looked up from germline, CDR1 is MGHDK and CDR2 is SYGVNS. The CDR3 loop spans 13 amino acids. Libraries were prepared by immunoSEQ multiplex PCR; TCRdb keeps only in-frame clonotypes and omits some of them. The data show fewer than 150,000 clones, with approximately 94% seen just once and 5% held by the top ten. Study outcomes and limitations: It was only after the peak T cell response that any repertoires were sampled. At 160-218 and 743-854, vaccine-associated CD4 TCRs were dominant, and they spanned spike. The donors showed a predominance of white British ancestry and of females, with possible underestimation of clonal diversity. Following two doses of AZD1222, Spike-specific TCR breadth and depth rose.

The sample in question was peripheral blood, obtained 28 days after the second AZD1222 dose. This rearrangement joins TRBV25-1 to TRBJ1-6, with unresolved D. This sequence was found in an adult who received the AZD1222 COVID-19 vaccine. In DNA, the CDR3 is TGTGCCACCCGGACTACCTATAATTCACCCCTCCACTTT. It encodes CATRTTYNSPLHF.